This is a list of T cell receptor beta chains from one sample in a study of CD8+CD57+ T cells in acquired aplastic anemia. TCRdb reprocessed the reads via MiXCR and lists one record per CDR3 protein. The sample holds 65,000 or so distinct CDR3 sequences, less than 65% seen once. The source material was sorted CD4+, CD8+, or CD8+CD57+ T cells (not recorded which) from PBMCs. These receptors were collected from a human donor in good health, serving as a control. The conserved cysteine and the conserved F or W are not part of the CDR3 here. Fields, in order: V gene, D gene, J gene, CDR3 protein. The D gene is left open where the match is weak.

>TRBV20-1|-|TRBJ1-6
SAGGTFYNSPLH
>TRBV24-1|-|TRBJ1-2
ATSRDGFYT
>TRBV12-3/TRBV12-4|-|TRBJ1-5
ASSLALGTNQPQH
>TRBV19|TRBD2|TRBJ2-1
ASSNGGRSYNEQF
>TRBV20-1|-|TRBJ2-7
SARDQADYEQY
>TRBV11-2|-|TRBJ2-1
ASSFPTMKNEQF
>TRBV6-1|-|TRBJ2-3
ASRLGETDTQY
>TRBV3-1|TRBD1|TRBJ1-4
ASSHSSGQGARKLF
>TRBV5-1|TRBD1|TRBJ2-5
ASSSGQGIGQETQY
>TRBV5-1|-|TRBJ2-5
ASSLARKETQY
>TRBV29-1|-|TRBJ1-3
SSFTSPGNTIY
>TRBV24-1|-|TRBJ1-5
ATSESPGEGTNQPQH
>TRBV19|TRBD1|TRBJ2-5
ASSMGQGWETQY
>TRBV24-1|TRBD2|TRBJ2-5
ATSGQDGRAGETQY
>TRBV10-2|-|TRBJ2-5
ASSEQGWQETQY
>TRBV9|-|TRBJ2-5
ASSGRGFEETQY
>TRBV19|-|TRBJ1-1
ASRAPTLGNTEAF
>TRBV19|-|TRBJ2-1
ASSIGGNEQF
>TRBV28|-|TRBJ2-1
ASSPRNEQF
>TRBV7-2|-|TRBJ2-7
ASSQTDYEQY
>TRBV5-1|-|TRBJ1-1
ASSLVGANTEAF
>TRBV6-1|-|TRBJ2-7
ASSGDTTYEQY
>TRBV7-3|-|TRBJ2-7
ASSLTRENEQY
>TRBV2|-|TRBJ1-6
ASSGSGGRNSPLH
>TRBV19|-|TRBJ2-3
ASTNTRGDTDTQY
>TRBV29-1|TRBD1|TRBJ2-7
SVEVGDRGFHEQY
>TRBV5-4|TRBD1|TRBJ2-3
ASSFPTGTSTDTQY
>TRBV15|TRBD1|TRBJ1-2
ATSSGQDWGYT
>TRBV15|TRBD1|TRBJ2-5
ATSRGAGTGGGETQY
>TRBV10-1|TRBD1|TRBJ1-6
ASSFTGGVGSPLH